What follows are 16 T cell receptor beta chains derived from one specimen sequenced in a study of blood T cell repertoires in COVID-19. Sequencing was performed with immunoSEQ multiplex PCR; in TCRdb, only in-frame clones are kept and a portion is missing. The sample holds 140,000 to 150,000 clones, around 89% seen once. The sequencing input was peripheral blood. These receptor sequences come from a man aged 60-69 years with active or convalescent COVID-19.

The gene calls are TRBV28 and TRBJ2-7, with no clear D. There are 13 residues in the CDR3. Germline V gene lookup returns CDR1 MDHEN and CDR2 SYDVKM. The germline V and J ends were trimmed by 1 base and 1 base, with 5 bases remaining between them. CDR3 DNA sequence: TGTGCCAGCAGTTTATTCCAGTCCTACGAGCAGTACTTC. It is translated as CASSLFQSYEQYF.

V and J are TRBV7-9 and TRBJ2-5; 10 nucleotides agree with TRBD1. This CDR3 has 15 residues. Germline assignment: CDR1 SEHNR and CDR2 FQNEAQ (reference sequence). The V and J ends lost 5 bases and 4 bases, in that order; junction bases with no gene match: 7. The CDR3 sequence is CASSPWTGGGETQYF. In DNA form, the CDR3 reads TGTGCCAGCAGCCCTTGGACAGGGGGAGGAGAGACCCAGTACTTC.

The chain is built from TRBV7-3 and TRBJ2-3, with D possibly being TRBD2 (5 bases). The V end was cut by 4 bases, the J end by 4 bases, with 12 bases between. Germline V gives CDR1 SGHTA, CDR2 FQGTGA. The CDR3 is 14 residues long. In DNA, the CDR3 is TGTGCCAGCAGCTCCACACTACTAGCAGATACGCAGTATTTT. It is translated as CASSSTLLADTQYF.

This sequence joins TRBV11-3 and TRBJ2-3; weak D call: TRBD2 (7 bases). V lost 3 bases, J lost 1 base, and 8 bases lay in between. CDR3 length equals 14 residues. Germline V lookup: CDR1 SGHNT, CDR2 YENEEA. In DNA, the CDR3 is TGTGCCAGCAGCTTCGGGGGGCGCACAGATACGCAGTATTTT. It yields the protein CASSFGGRTDTQYF.

This clone occurred once. This rearrangement joins TRBV9 to TRBJ2-3, with a possible D match to TRBD2 (5 bases). Per the germline V gene, CDR1 is SGDLS and CDR2 is YYNGEE. This CDR3 comprises 14 residues. V gave up 3 bases and J gave up 4 bases, with 12 bases separating them. This CDR3 is CASSGIEGADTQYF. CDR3 DNA: TGTGCCAGCAGCGGAATAGAGGGCGCAGATACGCAGTATTTT.

The gene calls are TRBV9 and TRBJ2-6; TRBD1 aligns across 9 bases. The CDR3 runs to 18 residues. The trim removed 2 bases at V and 0 bases at J, leaving 6 bases unmatched. Germline V CDR1 and CDR2: SGDLS, YYNGEE. This chain's CDR3 is CASSVRDRVLSGANVLTF. The CDR3 DNA reads as TGTGCCAGCAGCGTCCGGGACAGGGTTCTCTCTGGGGCCAACGTCCTGACTTTC.

J is TRBJ2-1 and V is TRBV9, with D possibly being TRBD2 (7 bases). From germline, CDR1 is SGDLS and CDR2 YYNGEE. CDR3 length equals 16 residues. The V gene lost 3 bases and the J gene lost 2 bases, with 15 bases spanning the gap. The CDR3 here is CASSAPPGGAYNEQFF. In DNA, the CDR3 is TGTGCCAGCAGCGCCCCCCCGGGGGGCGCCTACAATGAGCAGTTCTTC.

The chain uses TRBV19 and TRBJ2-7; perhaps TRBD1 as D (6 bases). This CDR3 comprises 15 residues. Germline V gives CDR1 LNHDA, CDR2 SQIVND (reference sequence). V was clipped by 3 bases and J by 3 bases, with 15 bases between them. The CDR3 sequence: CASSIQDRPYYEQYF. The CDR3 DNA sequence: TGTGCCAGTAGTATTCAGGACAGACCTTACTACGAGCAGTACTTC.

The V gene is TRBV6-5, the J gene TRBJ1-3; 11 nucleotides line up with TRBD1. The junction had 6 bases not matched to a gene; V was cut back by 6 bases and J by 5 bases. The CDR3 runs 15 residues. In germline, CDR1 is MNHEY, CDR2 SVGAGI. The DNA of the CDR3 is TGTGCCAGCAGCTCCGGGACAGGGGGAAGAAACACCATATATTTT. It specifies CASSSGTGGRNTIYF.

The V call is TRBV6-4, the J call TRBJ2-3; 8 bases map to TRBD1. Trimming took 6 bases from V and 5 from J; bases not matched to a gene: 7. This CDR3 has 14 amino acids. Germline V gene sequence: CDR1 MRHNA, CDR2 SNTAGT. The CDR3 region is CASSSTGGKDTQYF. The CDR3, as DNA: TGTGCCAGCAGCAGCACAGGGGGTAAAGATACGCAGTATTTT.

This clone was detected only once. This chain joins TRBV2 and TRBJ2-5, with 7 nucleotides matching TRBD2. Germline V gene data show CDR1 as SNHLY and CDR2 as FYNNEI. With 4 bases clipped from V and 6 bases from J, the junction kept 8 bases outside the gene matches. The CDR3 sequence is 14 residues long. The DNA of the CDR3 is TGTGCCAGCAGTGGGACTAGGGGTGAGAAGACCCAGTACTTC. Translating gives CASSGTRGEKTQYF.

The chain employs TRBV4-2 and TRBJ1-5; D uncertain. Germline CDR1 and CDR2: LGHNA and YNFKEQ. The CDR3 runs 17 residues. Trimming took 2 bases from V and 0 from J, leaving 14 bases between them. CDR3 bases: TGTGCCAGCAGCCAACCTTACGACATAGATAGCAATCAGCCCCAGCATTTT. This encodes CASSQPYDIDSNQPQHF.

This rearrangement joins TRBV9 to TRBJ1-6; maybe TRBD1 (6 bases). The CDR3 contains 15 residues. The V gene lost 0 bases and the J gene lost 4 bases, with 8 bases spanning the gap. From germline, CDR1 is SGDLS and CDR2 YYNGEE. CDR3 protein: CASSVEQGYNSPLHF. CDR3 coding DNA: TGTGCCAGCAGCGTAGAACAGGGATATAATTCACCCCTCCACTTT.

This chain links TRBV4-3 with TRBJ2-5; 16 positions match TRBD2. Germline assignment: CDR1 LGHNA and CDR2 YSLEER. V lost 0 bases and J lost 4; bases outside the gene matches: 17. The CDR3 is made up of 22 amino acids. The CDR3 spells CASSQDWSPGLAGGGLSETQYF. The CDR3 region has the DNA TGCGCCAGCAGCCAAGATTGGTCCCCGGGACTAGCGGGGGGGGGTCTTTCAGAGACCCAGTACTTC.

The chain has TRBV25-1 and TRBJ1-1; 8 bases align to TRBD1. Germline assignment: CDR1 MGHDK and CDR2 SYGVNS. V gave up 2 bases and J gave up 5 bases; unmatched junction bases: 10. The CDR3 contains 16 residues. CDR3 residues: CASSEGGRGQGTEAFF. The DNA of the CDR3 is TGTGCCAGCAGTGAAGGCGGCAGGGGGCAGGGGACTGAAGCTTTCTTT.

The chain combines TRBV2 with TRBJ1-2; unclear D gene. This CDR3 region has 14 residues. The germline CDR1 and CDR2 sequences are SNHLY and FYNNEI. V was clipped by 6 bases and J by 3 bases, with 14 bases between them. CDR3 sequence reads: CASRASMVDYGYTF. The CDR3 coding sequence is TGTGCCAGCAGGGCCTCAATGGTGGACTATGGCTACACCTTC. Using reference TRBV2 and TRBJ1-2 for the parts outside the CDR3, the full variable domain is EPEVTQTPSHQVTQMGQEVILRCVPISNHLYFYWYRQILGQKVEFLVSFYNNEISEKSEIFDDQFSVERPDGSNFTLKIRSTKLEDSAMYFCASRASMVDYGYTFGSGTRLTVV.